Below are 2 T cell receptor beta chains sequenced from a single sample in a study of blood T cell repertoires in COVID-19 (TCRdb year 2020). Library prep was done by the immunoSEQ multiplex PCR assay. This is the immuneACCESS table as TCRdb keeps it, with only in-frame sequences that have V and J called. A part of the clones is gone; compared with another copy, unresolved V genes explain less than half, and the rest is unexplained. Within this sample are about 180,000 clones, with more than 70% of them counted one time only. Together, the top ten hold 4% to 5% of the sample. The sample was peripheral blood. All receptors derive from a woman in her 30s with acute or convalescent COVID-19.

This chain uses TRBV2 with TRBJ2-2; D remains ambiguous. Germline V gene lookup returns CDR1 SNHLY and CDR2 FYNNEI. The CDR3 has 14 residues. V shed 7 bases and J shed 1 base, with 10 bases lying between them. CDR3 sequence: CASMVRENTGELFF. DNA of the CDR3: TGTGCCAGCATGGTCCGAGAGAACACCGGGGAGCTGTTTTTT.

The chain combines TRBV6-2 or TRBV6-3 with TRBJ2-7, with TRBD2 matching over 8 bases. Looked up from germline, CDR1 is MNHEY and CDR2 is SVGEGT. The CDR3 is made up of 17 amino acids. With V trimmed by 10 bases and J by 3 bases, 20 bases remained unmatched. The CDR3 DNA reads TGTGCCACCAGCTGGGGGACTAGAGGGACCGCGGGCTACGAGCAGTACTTC. It yields the protein CATSWGTRGTAGYEQYF.